The 14 T cell receptor beta chains given below trace back to one sample, sequenced in a study of cytomegalovirus exposure and HLA in healthy donors (dated by TCRdb to about 2017). Library preparation employed the immunoSEQ multiplex PCR assay. A mixture of 60 forward primers for TCR Vbeta segments and 13 reverse primers for TCR Jbeta segments was used in the multiplex PCR. The immuneACCESS repertoire file appears here via TCRdb, limited to in-frame rearrangements. These files lack a portion of the clones; in checked studies, under half of the deficit traces to unresolved V genes, and the cause of the others is not known. This sample lists over 150,000 clones; 82% were detected once. Around 1.5% of the sample goes to the ten largest clones. Material for sequencing was PBMCs. These receptors were collected from a girl between 10 and 17 years old in good health and CMV-seropositive.

The CDR3 DNA is TGCGCCAGCAGCCAAGAGTGGGGGAGACAGGGGGCCGGCACTGAAGCTTTCTTT. Protein sequence: CASSQEWGRQGAGTEAFF. This rearrangement joins TRBV4-1 to TRBJ1-1; the match to TRBD1 covers 10 bases. The V gene end was trimmed by 0 bases and the J gene end by 4 bases; junction bases not matched to a gene: 11. There are 18 residues in the CDR3. Germline assignment: CDR1 MGHRA and CDR2 YSYEKL.

This sequence joins TRBV9 and TRBJ1-4, with 8 positions matching TRBD1. V shed 3 bases, J shed 8 bases, and the junction held 9 bases outside the gene matches. Germline loops: CDR1 SGDLS, CDR2 YYNGEE. This CDR3 region has 15 residues. CDR3 sequence (DNA): TGTGCCAGCAGCGGGAGGGGGACAGGAGGGGAAAAACTGTTTTTT. Its protein is CASSGRGTGGEKLFF.

This sequence joins TRBV5-1 and TRBJ1-5; the match to TRBD1 covers 8 bases. With 4 bases clipped from V and 2 bases from J, the junction kept 8 bases outside the gene matches. Germline CDR1 SGHRS, CDR2 YFSETQ. This CDR3 region has 16 residues. The CDR3 spells CASSGRGREGNQPQHF. DNA for the CDR3: TGCGCCAGCAGCGGCAGGGGGCGCGAGGGCAATCAGCCCCAGCATTTT.

The gene calls are TRBV5-5 and TRBJ1-5; TRBD1 agrees at 9 bases. The V gene end was trimmed by 4 bases and the J gene end by 4 bases; junction bases not matched to a gene: 3. CDR1 SGHKS and CDR2 YYEKEE come from the germline V gene (reference sequence). The CDR3 has 14 residues. CDR3: CASSLDRGNQPQHF. CDR3 coding DNA: TGTGCCAGCAGCCTCGACAGGGGGAATCAGCCCCAGCATTTT.

The chain uses TRBV9 and TRBJ1-2; D remains unclear. The CDR3 sequence is 11 residues long. Germline V gene sequence: CDR1 SGDLS, CDR2 YYNGEE. Trimming took 4 bases from V and 7 from J, leaving 8 bases between them. The CDR3 DNA reads as TGTGCCAGCAGCTACCAGTCTGGCTACACCTTC. Translating gives CASSYQSGYTF.

The chain combines TRBV11-2 with TRBJ2-2; D is undetermined. Per the germline V gene, CDR1 is SGHAT and CDR2 is FQNNGV. CDR3 length equals 13 residues. Between the trimmed V and J ends, which lost 3 bases and 6 bases, there was a span of 8 bases. This CDR3 is CASSLISAGELFF. CDR3 in DNA: TGTGCCAGCAGCTTGATAAGCGCCGGGGAGCTGTTTTTT.

The rearrangement joins TRBV9 to TRBJ2-1; TRBD2 is a possible D gene (5 bases). The germline gives CDR1 SGDLS, CDR2 YYNGEE. V was pared by 7 bases and J by 6 bases, with 14 bases between. The length of the CDR3 is 13 residues. CDR3 nucleotide sequence: TGTGCCAGCGAAACTGGACTGACCAATGAGCAGTTCTTC. Amino acid sequence: CASETGLTNEQFF.

The rearrangement links TRBV5-1 to TRBJ1-1; no reliable D call. Deletions cut 2 bases from V and 7 bases from J, with 12 bases between. This CDR3 comprises 13 residues. In germline, CDR1 is SGHRS, CDR2 YFSETQ. CDR3 nucleotides: TGCGCCAGCAGCTTTCGAGGCGACGGTGAAGCTTTCTTT. This gives the protein CASSFRGDGEAFF. The complete variable domain, with remaining parts taken from reference TRBV5-1 and TRBJ1-1, reads KAGVTQTPRYLIKTRGQQVTLSCSPISGHRSVSWYQQTPGQGLQFLFEYFSETQRNKGNFPGRFSGRQFSNSRSEMNVSTLELGDSALYLCASSFRGDGEAFFGQGTRLTVV.

The chain joins TRBV7-3 to TRBJ1-1, with D perhaps TRBD1 (6 bases). This CDR3 is built from 12 residues. Trimming removed 5 bases from V and 7 bases from J, with 11 bases in between. Germline lookup yields CDR1 SGHTA and CDR2 FQGTGA. The CDR3 region has the DNA TGTGCCAGCAGCGACGGACAGAATGAAGCTTTCTTT. This codes for CASSDGQNEAFF. The entire variable domain, with the rest obtained from reference TRBV7-3 and TRBJ1-1, is as follows: GAGVSQTPSNKVTEKGKYVELRCDPISGHTALYWYRQSLGQGPEFLIYFQGTGAADDSGLPNDRFFAVRPEGSVSTLKIQRTERGDSAVYLCASSDGQNEAFFGQGTRLTVV.

DNA of the CDR3: TGTGCCAGCTCACCCTCGAGGGGACAGACCTATGGCTACACCTTC. It translates to CASSPSRGQTYGYTF. J is TRBJ1-2 and V is TRBV18, with TRBD1 matching 7 bases. CDR1 is KGHSH, CDR2 LQKENI, per germline. J gave up 4 bases and V 3 bases, and 8 bases lay outside the gene matches. CDR3 length equals 15 residues.

The CDR3 DNA follows: TGTGCCAGCAGCGCCCGGCGGGGGGCGTTCAACACTGAAGCTTTCTTT. Amino acids: CASSARRGAFNTEAFF. The chain has TRBV5-8 and TRBJ1-1; a weak D match, TRBD1 (6 bases). V was shortened by 4 bases and J by 2 bases, with 18 bases between the two germline ends. The CDR3 length is 16 residues. Germline CDR1 SGHTS, CDR2 YDEGEE.

The V call is TRBV5-1, the J call TRBJ2-2, with TRBD2 as a possible D gene (6 bases). This CDR3 is 15 amino acids long. The V end was cut by 4 bases, the J end by 4 bases, with 14 bases between. CDR1 and CDR2 (germline): SGHRS, YFSETQ. This CDR3 reads CASSLGTGATGELFF. CDR3 DNA: TGCGCCAGCAGCCTCGGGACTGGGGCCACCGGGGAGCTGTTTTTT.

The rearrangement links TRBV29-1 to TRBJ2-7; D is perhaps TRBD1 (6 bases). Germline CDR1 reads SQVTM; CDR2 reads ANQGSEA. Trimming removed 7 bases from V and 3 bases from J, with 10 bases in between. This CDR3 has 11 residues. The CDR3 coding sequence is TGCAGCGGCGCACAGGGCTACGAGCAGTACTTC. This translates into CSGAQGYEQYF.

By sample fraction, this clone is medium-sized. The chain has TRBV28 and TRBJ1-1, with 9 nucleotides matching TRBD1. With V trimmed by 5 bases and J by 1 base, 5 bases remained unmatched. CDR3 length: 15 residues. CDR1 and CDR2 (germline): MDHEN, SYDVKM. The chain's CDR3 is CASSHRGRGNTEAFF. CDR3 DNA: TGTGCCAGCAGTCACAGGGGGCGCGGGAACACTGAAGCTTTCTTT. The whole variable domain, remainder taken from reference TRBV28 and TRBJ1-1, is DVKVTQSSRYLVKRTGEKVFLECVQDMDHENMFWYRQDPGLGLRLIYFSYDVKMKEKGDIPEGYSVSREKKERFSLILESASTNQTSMYLCASSHRGRGNTEAFFGQGTRLTVV.